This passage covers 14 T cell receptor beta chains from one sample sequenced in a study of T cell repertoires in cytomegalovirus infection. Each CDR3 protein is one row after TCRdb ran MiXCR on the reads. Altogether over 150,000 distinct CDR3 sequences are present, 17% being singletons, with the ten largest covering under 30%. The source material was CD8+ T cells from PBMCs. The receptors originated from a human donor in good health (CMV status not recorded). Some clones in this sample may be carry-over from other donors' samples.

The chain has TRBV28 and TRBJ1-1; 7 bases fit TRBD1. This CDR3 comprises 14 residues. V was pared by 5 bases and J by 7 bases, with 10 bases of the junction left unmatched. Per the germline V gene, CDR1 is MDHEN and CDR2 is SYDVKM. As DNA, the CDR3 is TGTGCCAGCAGTCCCGTACAGGGGATGGTTGAAGCTTTCTTT. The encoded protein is CASSPVQGMVEAFF.

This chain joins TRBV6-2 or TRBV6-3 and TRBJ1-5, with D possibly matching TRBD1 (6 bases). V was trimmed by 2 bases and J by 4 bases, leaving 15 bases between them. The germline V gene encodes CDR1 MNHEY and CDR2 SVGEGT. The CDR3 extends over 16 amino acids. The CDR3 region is CASSYGNRARNQPQHF. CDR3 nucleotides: TGTGCCAGCAGTTACGGCAACAGGGCGCGGAATCAGCCCCAGCATTTT.

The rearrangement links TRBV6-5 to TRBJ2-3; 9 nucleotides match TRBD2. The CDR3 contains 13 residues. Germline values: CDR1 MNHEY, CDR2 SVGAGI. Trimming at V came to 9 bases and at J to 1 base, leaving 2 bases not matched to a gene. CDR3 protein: CASQRGGTDTQYF. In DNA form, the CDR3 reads TGTGCCAGTCAGCGGGGGGGCACAGATACGCAGTATTTT.

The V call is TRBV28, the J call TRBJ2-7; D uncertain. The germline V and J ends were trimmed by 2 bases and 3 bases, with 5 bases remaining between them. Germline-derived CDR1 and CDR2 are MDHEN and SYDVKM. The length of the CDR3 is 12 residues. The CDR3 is CASSLRNYEQYF. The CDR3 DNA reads TGTGCCAGCAGTTTACGGAACTACGAGCAGTACTTC.

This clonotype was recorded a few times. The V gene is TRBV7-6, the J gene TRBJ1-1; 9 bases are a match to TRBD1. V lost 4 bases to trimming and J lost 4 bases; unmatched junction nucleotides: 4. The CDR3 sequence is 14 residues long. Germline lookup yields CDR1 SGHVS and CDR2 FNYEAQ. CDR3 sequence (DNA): TGTGCCAGCAGCTCGGGACAGGGATTCACTGAAGCTTTCTTT. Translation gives CASSSGQGFTEAFF.

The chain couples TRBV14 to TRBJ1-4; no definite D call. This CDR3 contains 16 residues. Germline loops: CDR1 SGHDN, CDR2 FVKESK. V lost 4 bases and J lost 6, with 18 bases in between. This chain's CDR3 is CASSLRSGIWDEKLFF. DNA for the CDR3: TGTGCCAGCAGCCTCAGATCGGGGATATGGGATGAAAAACTGTTTTTT.

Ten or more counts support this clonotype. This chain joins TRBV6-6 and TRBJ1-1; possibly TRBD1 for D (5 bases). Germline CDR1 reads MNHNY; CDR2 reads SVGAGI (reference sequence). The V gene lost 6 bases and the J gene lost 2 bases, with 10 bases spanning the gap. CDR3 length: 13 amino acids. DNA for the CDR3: TGTGCCAGCAGCACCGACAGTAACACTGAAGCTTTCTTT. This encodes CASSTDSNTEAFF.

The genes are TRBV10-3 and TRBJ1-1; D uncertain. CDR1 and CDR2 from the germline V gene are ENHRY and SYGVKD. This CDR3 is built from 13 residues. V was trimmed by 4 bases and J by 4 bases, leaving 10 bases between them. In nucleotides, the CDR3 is TGTGCCATCAGTGCCGCGGGGTTCACTGAAGCTTTCTTT. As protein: CAISAAGFTEAFF.

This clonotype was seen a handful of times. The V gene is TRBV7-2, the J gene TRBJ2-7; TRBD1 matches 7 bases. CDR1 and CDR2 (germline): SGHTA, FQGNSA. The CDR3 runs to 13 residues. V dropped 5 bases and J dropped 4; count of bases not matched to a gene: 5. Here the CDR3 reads CASSTLQGYEQYF. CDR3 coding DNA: TGTGCCAGCAGCACCCTACAGGGGTACGAGCAGTACTTC. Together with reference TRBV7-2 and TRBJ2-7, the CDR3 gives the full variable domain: GAGVSQSPSNKVTEKGKDVELRCDPISGHTALYWYRQSLGQGLEFLIYFQGNSAPDKSGLPSDRFSAERTGGSVSTLTIQRTQQEDSAVYLCASSTLQGYEQYFGPGTRLTVT.

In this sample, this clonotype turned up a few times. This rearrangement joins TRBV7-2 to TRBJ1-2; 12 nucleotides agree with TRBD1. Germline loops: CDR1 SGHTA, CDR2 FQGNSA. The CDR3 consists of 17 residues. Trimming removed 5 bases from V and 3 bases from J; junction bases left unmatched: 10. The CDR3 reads CASSHGTGGIHDYGYTF. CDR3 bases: TGTGCCAGCAGCCACGGGACAGGGGGCATACACGACTATGGCTACACCTTC.

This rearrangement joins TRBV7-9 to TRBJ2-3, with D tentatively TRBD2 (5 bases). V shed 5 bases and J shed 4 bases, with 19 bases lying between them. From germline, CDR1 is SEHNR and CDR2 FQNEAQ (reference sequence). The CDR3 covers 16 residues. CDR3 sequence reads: CASSGGLRADADTQYF. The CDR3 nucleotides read TGTGCCAGCAGCGGAGGATTAAGAGCGGACGCAGATACGCAGTATTTT.

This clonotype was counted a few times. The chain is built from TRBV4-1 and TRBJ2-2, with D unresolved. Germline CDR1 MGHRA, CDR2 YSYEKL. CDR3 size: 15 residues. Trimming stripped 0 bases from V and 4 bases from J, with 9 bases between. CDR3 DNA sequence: TGCGCCAGCAGCCAAGAGCGGCTGGGCACCGGGGAGCTGTTTTTT. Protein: CASSQERLGTGELFF.

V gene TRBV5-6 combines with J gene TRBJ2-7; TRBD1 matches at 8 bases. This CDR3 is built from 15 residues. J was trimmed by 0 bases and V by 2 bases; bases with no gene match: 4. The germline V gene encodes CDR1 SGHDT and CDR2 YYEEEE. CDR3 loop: CASSLNRGISYEQYF. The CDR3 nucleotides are TGTGCCAGCAGCTTAAACAGGGGGATCTCCTACGAGCAGTACTTC.

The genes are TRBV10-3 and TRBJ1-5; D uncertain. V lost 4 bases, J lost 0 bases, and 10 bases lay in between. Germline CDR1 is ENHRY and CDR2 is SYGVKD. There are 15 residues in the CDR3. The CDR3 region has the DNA TGTGCCATCAGTGTTGATAGGAGTAGCAATCAGCCCCAGCATTTT. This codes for CAISVDRSSNQPQHF.